The 23 T cell receptor beta chains below were found in one sample sequenced in a study of beta chain features in type 1 diabetes. Investigators reverse transcribed all isolated RNA, so they sequenced expressed TCRB transcripts. Measured with immunoSEQ multiplex PCR; TCRdb has only the in-frame clones, and not every one. The sample comprises 240,000 or so clones, roughly 30% of which are singletons, and approximately 4% rests with the top ten. The material sequenced was central memory CD4+ T cells from blood. These receptor sequences come from a man aged 25-45 years in good health.

This clone was seen only a few times. The CDR3 sequence is CASSGPGHQDGEQFF. CDR3 sequence (DNA): TGTGCCAGCAGTGGTCCGGGACACCAGGACGGTGAGCAGTTCTTC. The chain employs TRBV25-1 and TRBJ2-1; tentative D call: TRBD1 (6 bases). Trimming cost V 4 bases and J 9 bases, with 19 bases left between them. The CDR3 length is 15 residues. The germline V gene has CDR1 MGHDK and CDR2 SYGVNS.

The chain uses TRBV9 and TRBJ2-1, with 10 bases lining up with TRBD2. Germline V gives CDR1 SGDLS, CDR2 YYNGEE. The CDR3 covers 13 residues. V trimming: 0 bases; J trimming: 10 bases; junction bases outside the gene matches: 1. The CDR3 protein is CASSVVTSGEQFF. DNA of the CDR3: TGTGCCAGCAGCGTAGTGACTAGCGGGGAGCAGTTCTTC.

This clone was seen only a few times. This sequence joins TRBV10-2 and TRBJ2-3; D gene ambiguous. Germline V gene sequence: CDR1 WSHSY, CDR2 SAAADI. The CDR3 extends over 14 amino acids. V gave up 7 bases and J gave up 3 bases, with 14 bases separating them. DNA for the CDR3: TGCGCCAGCACTCCCTTTGATAGGACAGATACGCAGTATTTT. Its protein is CASTPFDRTDTQYF.

A few counts support this clone. The chain links TRBV7-2 to TRBJ2-7, with 7 nucleotides matching TRBD1. The germline V gene has CDR1 SGHTA and CDR2 FQGNSA. The CDR3 extends over 13 amino acids. Trimming at V came to 5 bases and at J to 4 bases, leaving 5 bases not matched to a gene. CDR3 region: CASSARQGYEQYF. CDR3 nucleotide sequence: TGTGCCAGCAGCGCCCGACAGGGATACGAGCAGTACTTC.

The table lists this clone with many counts. The chain couples TRBV15 to TRBJ2-3; TRBD2 matches 9 bases. The germline V gene has CDR1 LNHNV and CDR2 YYDKDF (reference sequence). The junction had 10 bases not matched to a gene; V was cut back by 5 bases and J by 7 bases. The CDR3 is made up of 15 amino acids. The CDR3 region has the DNA TGTGCCACCAGCCCCGGGGCGGGGGGGAGGAATACGCAGTATTTT. This codes for CATSPGAGGRNTQYF.

The CDR3 DNA is TGTGCCAGCTCCTACGGACAGGGAAGTCAGCCCCAGCATTTT. It codes for CASSYGQGSQPQHF. This chain uses TRBV21-1 with TRBJ1-5; the listed D gene, TRBD1, was not tested against the DNA. TRBV21-1 is assigned pseudogene status. The CDR3 is 14 amino acids.

With regard to this clone: A single base separates this from a much larger clone, so it may be a read error. The genes are TRBV30 and TRBJ2-1; TRBD2 matches 10 bases. This CDR3 region has 15 residues. Losses at the gene ends were 5 bases for V and 10 bases for J; bases not matched to a gene: 14. The germline V gene has CDR1 GTSNPN and CDR2 SVGIG (reference sequence). This CDR3 reads CAWRGLAGVGGEQFF. In DNA form, the CDR3 reads TGTGCCTGGCGCGGGCTAGCGGGAGTCGGGGGGGAGCAGTTCTTC.

There are a few counts of this clone. The chain links TRBV18 to TRBJ2-5, with D tentatively TRBD1 (7 bases). CDR1 is KGHSH, CDR2 LQKENI, per germline. This CDR3 has 13 amino acids. V dropped 6 bases and J dropped 4 bases, with 12 bases sitting between them. CDR3 sequence (DNA): TGTGCCAGCTCCCCAGGGGGAGGAGAGACCCAGTACTTC. Amino acids: CASSPGGGETQYF. Full variable domain (missing parts from reference TRBV18 and TRBJ2-5): NAGVMQNPRHLVRRRGQEARLRCSPMKGHSHVYWYRQLPEEGLKFMVYLQKENIIDESGMPKERFSAEFPKEGPSILRIQQVVRGDSAAYFCASSPGGGETQYFGPGTRLLVL.

This clone was counted between two and nine times. V gene TRBV2 combines with J gene TRBJ2-1; D unresolved. This CDR3 has 12 residues. V gave up 6 bases and J gave up 1 base, with 4 bases separating them. Germline lookup yields CDR1 SNHLY and CDR2 FYNNEI. CDR3 bases: TGTGCCAGCAGGGATTCCTACAATGAGCAGTTCTTC. Its translation: CASRDSYNEQFF. Full variable domain (missing parts from reference TRBV2 and TRBJ2-1): EPEVTQTPSHQVTQMGQEVILRCVPISNHLYFYWYRQILGQKVEFLVSFYNNEISEKSEIFDDQFSVERPDGSNFTLKIRSTKLEDSAMYFCASRDSYNEQFFGPGTRLTVL.

The gene calls are TRBV30 and TRBJ1-2, with unresolved D. The CDR3 sequence is 11 residues long. V was clipped by 8 bases and J by 7 bases, with 14 bases between them. CDR1 and CDR2 from the germline V gene are GTSNPN and SVGIG (reference sequence). The CDR3 reads CAARPGGGYTF. CDR3 nucleotide sequence: TGTGCCGCACGTCCTGGTGGTGGCTACACCTTC. Filled out from reference TRBV30 and TRBJ1-2, the complete variable domain reads SQTIHQWPATLVQPVGSPLSLECTVEGTSNPNLYWYRQAAGRGLQLLFYSVGIGQISSEVPQNLSASRPQDRQFILSSKKLLLSDSGFYLCAARPGGGYTFGSGTRLTVV.

The J gene is TRBJ1-1, the V gene TRBV30, with TRBD1 matching over 8 bases. CDR3 length equals 13 residues. Germline trimming cut 4 bases from V and 5 bases from J; bases unmatched to any gene: 6. Germline assignment: CDR1 GTSNPN and CDR2 SVGIG (reference sequence). For the CDR3, the DNA is TGTGCCTGGAACTCAGGGGGCCCGACTGAAGCTTTCTTT. This codes for CAWNSGGPTEAFF.

This clone was seen more than once but under ten times. DNA of the CDR3: TGCGCCAGCAGCCATGACAGGGCGGCAGATACGCAGTATTTT. Translated: CASSHDRAADTQYF. The J gene is TRBJ2-3, the V gene TRBV4-3, with 7 bases lining up with TRBD1. Trimming at V came to 3 bases and at J to 4 bases, leaving 4 bases not matched to a gene. This CDR3 region has 14 residues. Germline CDR1 is LGHNA and CDR2 is YSLEER.

The rearrangement uses TRBV15 and TRBJ2-2; 7 bases align to TRBD1. J lost 1 base, V lost 1 base, and 0 bases had no gene match. The length of the CDR3 is 15 residues. CDR1 is LNHNV, CDR2 YYDKDF, per germline (reference sequence). CDR3 loop: CATSRGDRNTGELFF. CDR3 in DNA: TGTGCCACCAGCAGAGGGGACAGGAACACCGGGGAGCTGTTTTTT.

This clone was seen a few times. V gene TRBV7-2 combines with J gene TRBJ1-2; D uncertain. The germline CDR1 and CDR2 sequences are SGHTA and FQGNSA. The CDR3 spans 15 residues. Trimming removed 2 bases from V and 0 bases from J, with 10 bases in between. DNA of the CDR3: TGTGCCAGCAGCTTATCACAGTCCACTAACTATGGCTACACCTTC. Amino acids: CASSLSQSTNYGYTF.

V gene TRBV2 combines with J gene TRBJ2-5, with D unresolved. V lost 6 bases to trimming and J lost 4 bases, with 12 bases between them. Germline-derived CDR1 and CDR2 are SNHLY and FYNNEI. The CDR3 runs 13 residues. CDR3 sequence: CASRKESRETQYF. The CDR3 coding sequence is TGTGCCAGCAGAAAGGAGAGTAGAGAGACCCAGTACTTC.

This chain connects TRBV4-2 to TRBJ2-5, with 7 nucleotides matching TRBD2. V was clipped by 0 bases and J by 2 bases; unmatched bases: 9. The CDR3 sequence is 17 residues long. Germline V gene data show CDR1 as LGHNA and CDR2 as YNFKEQ. The CDR3: CASSQDIRPSGQETQYF. CDR3 coding DNA: TGTGCCAGCAGCCAAGATATTCGACCTAGCGGACAAGAGACCCAGTACTTC.

This chain links TRBV7-2 with TRBJ1-1; 7 nucleotides line up with TRBD1. Germline lookup yields CDR1 SGHTA and CDR2 FQGNSA. This CDR3 is 14 amino acids long. Germline trimming cut 6 bases from V and 1 base from J; bases unmatched to any gene: 5. In DNA form, the CDR3 reads TGTGCCAGCAGATATGGGACAGCGAACACTGAAGCTTTCTTT. Translated: CASRYGTANTEAFF.

This rearrangement joins TRBV30 to TRBJ2-7, with no clear D. This CDR3 is built from 14 residues. The germline gives CDR1 GTSNPN, CDR2 SVGIG (reference sequence). The V gene lost 7 bases and the J gene lost 5 bases, with 21 bases spanning the gap. Written as DNA, the CDR3 is TGTGCCTACCGACTTCTCTCGAAGGGCCACGAGCAGTACTTC. Its translation is CAYRLLSKGHEQYF.

V is TRBV6-6 and J is TRBJ1-1; D is possibly TRBD1 (5 bases). CDR1 and CDR2 (germline): MNHNY, SVGAGI (reference sequence). V was clipped by 6 bases and J by 1 base, with 6 bases between them. The CDR3 contains 12 residues. The CDR3 is CASRDKNTEAFF. The CDR3 DNA sequence: TGTGCCAGCAGGGACAAGAACACTGAAGCTTTCTTT.

The J gene is TRBJ2-5, the V gene TRBV9; 7 bases map to TRBD2. The germline V gene encodes CDR1 SGDLS and CDR2 YYNGEE. The V segment lost 4 bases and the J segment 1 base; nucleotides outside the gene matches: 1. The CDR3 has 13 residues. CDR3 sequence (DNA): TGTGCCAGCAGCCGCGGGGGCCAAGAGACCCAGTACTTC. Amino acid sequence: CASSRGGQETQYF. Based on the CDR3 plus reference TRBV9 and TRBJ2-5, the full variable domain is DSGVTQTPKHLITATGQRVTLRCSPRSGDLSVYWYQQSLDQGLQFLIQYYNGEERAKGNILERFSAQQFPDLHSELNLSSLELGDSALYFCASSRGGQETQYFGPGTRLLVL.

The rearrangement joins TRBV5-1 to TRBJ2-5; the D is unclear. Per the germline V gene, CDR1 is SGHRS and CDR2 is YFSETQ. Trimming pared 5 bases from V and 4 bases from J, leaving 15 bases between. The CDR3 covers 14 residues. This chain's CDR3 is CASRPLPAVETQYF. DNA of the CDR3: TGCGCCAGCAGACCCCTGCCGGCCGTAGAGACCCAGTACTTC.

This rearrangement joins TRBV27 to TRBJ2-3; TRBD1 matches at 8 bases. The CDR3 sequence is 16 residues long. After removal of 10 bases from V and 0 bases from J, the junction contained 12 bases not matched to a gene. From germline, CDR1 is MNHEY and CDR2 SMNVEV (reference sequence). CDR3 DNA sequence: TGTGCCACCAAGTTGGGCGACAGGGGAAGCACAGATACGCAGTATTTT. Its translation is CATKLGDRGSTDTQYF.

This clone was counted between two and nine times. The chain carries TRBV29-1 and TRBJ2-5, with D possibly matching TRBD1 (6 bases). This CDR3 spans 12 amino acids. Germline V gene data show CDR1 as SQVTM and CDR2 as ANQGSEA. V was trimmed by 7 bases and J by 0 bases, leaving 9 bases between them. CDR3 coding DNA: TGCAGCGGTGACAGGTACCAAGAGACCCAGTACTTC. It yields the protein CSGDRYQETQYF.